The 30 T cell receptor beta chains given below trace back to one sample, sequenced in a study of technical replicates of blood from a few donors (TCRdb year 2017). Library creation used the immunoSEQ multiplex PCR assay. What TCRdb holds here is the immuneACCESS table cut down to in-frame rearrangements. Part of the clones is not present; checked against another copy, under half of the missing clones reflect an unresolved V gene, and the others are unexplained. The sample table lists tens of thousands of clones, approximately 94% of them with a count of one. Together, the top ten hold around 0.25% of the sample. The specimen was T cells isolated from PBMCs. These receptors were taken from a human donor in good health.

The chain is built from TRBV10-2 and TRBJ2-7, with 10 bases fitting TRBD2. Germline values: CDR1 WSHSY, CDR2 SAAADI. V shed 2 bases and J 4 bases; nucleotides not matched to a gene: 5. The CDR3 consists of 15 residues. The CDR3 nucleotides read TGCGCCAGCAGTGAGACTAGCGGGAATTTGTACGAGCAGTACTTC. Its protein product is CASSETSGNLYEQYF.

This chain's CDR3 is CASNRGTYQETQYF. The DNA of the CDR3 is TGTGCCAGCAATCGAGGGACTTACCAAGAGACCCAGTACTTC. The J gene is TRBJ2-5, the V gene TRBV2; D perhaps matches TRBD2 (6 bases). V lost 7 bases and J 0 bases, leaving 12 bases between the germline ends. The CDR3 extends over 14 amino acids. CDR1 is SNHLY and CDR2 is FYNNEI in the germline V gene.

CDR3 DNA sequence: TGTGCCAGCAGTTACTCCGGGACAGGCTTCTACAATGAGCAGTTCTTC. Translated, it gives CASSYSGTGFYNEQFF. The chain recombines TRBV6-6 with TRBJ2-1, with TRBD1 matching 8 bases. CDR3 length: 16 residues. Trimming removed 0 bases from V and 3 bases from J; junction bases left unmatched: 4. CDR1 is MNHNY, CDR2 SVGAGI, per germline (reference sequence).

The J gene is TRBJ1-3, the V gene TRBV11-2; 9 nucleotides match TRBD1. The CDR3 has 14 amino acids. The V and J ends lost 5 bases and 5 bases, in that order; junction bases with no gene match: 4. CDR1 is SGHAT, CDR2 FQNNGV, per germline. The CDR3 DNA follows: TGTGCCAGCAGCGCCGGACAGGGGAGAAACACCATATATTTT. It encodes CASSAGQGRNTIYF.

The CDR3 protein is CASSFGNQPQHF. The CDR3 DNA reads TGTGCCAGCAGCTTCGGGAATCAGCCCCAGCATTTT. V gene TRBV5-4 combines with J gene TRBJ1-5; D ambiguous. Per the germline V gene, CDR1 is SGHNT and CDR2 is YYREEE (reference sequence). This CDR3 region has 12 residues. V was pared by 2 bases and J by 4 bases, with 4 bases between.

This clone occurred once. The CDR3 loop reads CATTGGAHTEAFF. CDR3 bases: TGTGCCACGACAGGGGGCGCCCACACTGAAGCTTTCTTT. The genes are TRBV2 and TRBJ1-1; TRBD1 matches at 10 bases. The CDR3 is 13 residues long. CDR1 and CDR2 from the germline V gene are SNHLY and FYNNEI. J lost 3 bases, V lost 10 bases, and 5 bases had no gene match.

The count of this clone is one. The chain recombines TRBV28 with TRBJ1-2; D is possibly TRBD1 (5 bases). This CDR3 comprises 13 residues. Trimming took 7 bases from V and 4 from J, leaving 13 bases between them. The germline V gene encodes CDR1 MDHEN and CDR2 SYDVKM. The CDR3 protein is CASKARELYGYTF. The CDR3 region has the DNA TGTGCCAGCAAGGCCAGGGAACTCTATGGCTACACCTTC.

The chain is built from TRBV2 and TRBJ2-7; TRBD2 agrees at 13 bases. The germline V gene encodes CDR1 SNHLY and CDR2 FYNNEI. This CDR3 contains 14 residues. The trim removed 5 bases at V and 6 bases at J, leaving 4 bases unmatched. CDR3 amino acids: CASSLLAGGSEQYF. Here the CDR3 DNA reads TGTGCCAGCAGTCTACTAGCGGGAGGGTCCGAGCAGTACTTC.

As to this clone: At one of its ends the junction is not consistent with the germline gene, which may arise from a read error. The V call is TRBV30, the J call TRBJ2-7; no definite D call. The CDR3 runs to 11 residues. CDR1 GTSNPN and CDR2 SVGIG come from the germline V gene (reference sequence). In DNA, the CDR3 is TGTGCCTGGAGTGTCGGGTCCGAGCAGTGCTTC. Encoded protein: CAWSVGSEQCF.

This clone was seen just once. V gene TRBV9 combines with J gene TRBJ2-2; TRBD1 agrees at 8 bases. After removal of 3 bases from V and 7 bases from J, the junction contained 8 bases not matched to a gene. In germline, CDR1 is SGDLS, CDR2 YYNGEE. The length of the CDR3 is 15 residues. DNA of the CDR3: TGTGCCAGCAGCGGGGCAGGGGGCTTGGGCGGGGAGCTGTTTTTT. As protein: CASSGAGGLGGELFF.

The chain couples TRBV6-5 to TRBJ2-1, with 7 bases fitting TRBD1. CDR1 is MNHEY, CDR2 SVGAGI, per germline. This CDR3 is 15 amino acids long. The junction had 4 bases not matched to a gene; V was cut back by 5 bases and J by 0 bases. This chain's CDR3 is CASSIDRASYNEQFF. In DNA form, the CDR3 reads TGTGCCAGCAGTATCGACAGGGCCTCCTACAATGAGCAGTTCTTC.

The rearrangement links TRBV28 to TRBJ1-4; D is uncertain. The V end lost 1 base, the J end lost 7 bases, and 10 bases lay between the germline ends. This CDR3 contains 14 residues. Germline V lookup: CDR1 MDHEN, CDR2 SYDVKM. The CDR3 reads CASSLYRGGEKLFF. The DNA of the CDR3 is TGTGCCAGCAGTTTATACCGGGGTGGTGAAAAACTGTTTTTT.

This rearrangement joins TRBV6-6 to TRBJ1-1; D is uncertain. The V gene's germline CDR1 is MNHNY and CDR2 SVGAGI (reference sequence). Trimming pared 5 bases from V and 0 bases from J, leaving 7 bases between. The CDR3 is 13 residues long. The CDR3 reads CASSGPVNTEAFF. In DNA, the CDR3 is TGTGCCAGCAGTGGCCCCGTGAACACTGAAGCTTTCTTT.

The V and J genes are TRBV7-8 and TRBJ2-4, with 9 bases lining up with TRBD2. CDR3 length: 19 amino acids. Germline trimming cut 1 base from V and 6 bases from J; bases unmatched to any gene: 16. Per the germline V gene, CDR1 is SGHVS and CDR2 is FQNEAQ. The CDR3 nucleotides are TGTGCCAGCAGCTTAGGTCGGGCCCTAATAGCGGGAGTTGGAAACATTCAGTACTTC. As protein: CASSLGRALIAGVGNIQYF.

The chain couples TRBV5-1 to TRBJ1-4; 9 positions match TRBD1. CDR3 length: 15 residues. The trim removed 4 bases at V and 4 bases at J, leaving 5 bases unmatched. Germline CDR1 SGHRS, CDR2 YFSETQ. CDR3: CASSPDRGFNEKLFF. The CDR3 nucleotides read TGCGCCAGCAGCCCGGACAGGGGCTTTAATGAAAAACTGTTTTTT.

This chain connects TRBV4-1 to TRBJ2-7, with 8 bases lining up with TRBD1. This CDR3 comprises 17 residues. Germline loops: CDR1 MGHRA, CDR2 YSYEKL. V was clipped by 1 base and J by 2 bases; unmatched bases: 10. CDR3 DNA: TGCGCCAGCAGCCAAGTCATAAACAGGGGGAGCACCTACGAGCAGTACTTC. Translation: CASSQVINRGSTYEQYF.

The chain links TRBV5-7 to TRBJ2-3, with 14 bases identical to TRBD2. TRBV5-7 has ORF status, its function being uncertain. There are 18 residues in the CDR3. Unmatched junction bases numbered 10, after V lost 4 bases and J lost 3 bases. For the CDR3, the DNA is TGTGCCAGCAGCATAAGTCGACTAGCGGGGGGGCTTACAGATACGCAGTATTTT. Translation gives CASSISRLAGGLTDTQYF.

The V call is TRBV29-1, the J call TRBJ1-2; D call uncertain. The CDR3 extends over 13 amino acids. The V gene lost 3 bases and the J gene lost 5 bases, with 13 bases spanning the gap. The germline V gene has CDR1 SQVTM and CDR2 ANQGSEA. This chain's CDR3 is CSVDDGFPYGYTF. The CDR3 DNA reads as TGCAGCGTTGATGATGGCTTCCCATATGGCTACACCTTC.

This chain joins TRBV5-4 and TRBJ1-3; TRBD1 aligns across 8 bases. From germline, CDR1 is SGHNT and CDR2 YYREEE (reference sequence). This CDR3 is 18 amino acids long. V trimming: 2 bases; J trimming: 0 bases; junction bases outside the gene matches: 10. In nucleotides, the CDR3 is TGTGCCAGCAGCTTCAGGGGACAGGCAACACTCTCTGGAAACACCATATATTTT. Its protein product is CASSFRGQATLSGNTIYF.

The chain recombines TRBV15 with TRBJ1-5; possibly TRBD1 for D (5 bases). The CDR3 is 17 amino acids. Germline V gene data show CDR1 as LNHNV and CDR2 as YYDKDF (reference sequence). V was pared by 2 bases and J by 4 bases, with 18 bases between. CDR3 in amino acids: CATSRKDGGGTNQPQHF. In DNA form, the CDR3 reads TGTGCCACCAGCAGAAAAGACGGGGGGGGAACGAATCAGCCCCAGCATTTT.

This chain uses TRBV5-1 with TRBJ2-7; 13 bases are shared with TRBD2. The CDR3 extends over 18 amino acids. Germline trimming cut 4 bases from V and 7 bases from J; bases unmatched to any gene: 17. Germline V gives CDR1 SGHRS, CDR2 YFSETQ. Here the CDR3 reads CASSPAGLAGDVPGEQYF. DNA of the CDR3: TGCGCCAGCAGCCCAGCTGGACTAGCGGGAGATGTCCCCGGGGAGCAGTACTTC.

The chain carries TRBV10-1 and TRBJ2-1; 10 bases agree with TRBD2. Germline loops: CDR1 WNHNN, CDR2 SYGVQD (reference sequence). The V and J ends lost 2 bases and 5 bases, in that order; junction bases with no gene match: 6. The length of the CDR3 is 16 residues. CDR3 nucleotide sequence: TGCGCCAGCAGTGAGCCTAGCGGGAGCCCTAACAATGAGCAGTTCTTC. Its protein is CASSEPSGSPNNEQFF.

The chain uses TRBV23-1 and TRBJ1-5; D might be TRBD1 (6 bases). TRBV23-1 is known as an ORF, though its function is uncertain. Deletions cut 5 bases from V and 6 bases from J, with 11 bases between. The CDR3 has 13 residues. The CDR3 reads CASSWDTSQPQHF. In DNA, the CDR3 is TGCGCCAGCAGTTGGGACACAAGTCAGCCCCAGCATTTT.

This clone was counted once. This chain links TRBV2 with TRBJ1-1, with 7 positions matching TRBD1. This CDR3 comprises 16 residues. In germline, CDR1 is SNHLY, CDR2 FYNNEI. The V gene end was trimmed by 3 bases and the J gene end by 1 base; junction bases not matched to a gene: 8. The CDR3 reads CASSDSTGARNTEAFF. CDR3 coding DNA: TGTGCCAGCAGTGACAGTACAGGGGCTAGGAACACTGAAGCTTTCTTT.

The chain couples TRBV30 to TRBJ1-1; D is undetermined. This CDR3 is built from 13 residues. V was shortened by 5 bases and J by 8 bases, with 18 bases between the two germline ends. Germline CDR1 GTSNPN, CDR2 SVGIG (reference sequence). CDR3 loop: CAWVPWAEPEAFF. CDR3 DNA: TGTGCCTGGGTCCCGTGGGCTGAACCCGAAGCTTTCTTT. The whole variable domain, remainder taken from reference TRBV30 and TRBJ1-1, is SQTIHQWPATLVQPVGSPLSLECTVEGTSNPNLYWYRQAAGRGLQLLFYSVGIGQISSEVPQNLSASRPQDRQFILSSKKLLLSDSGFYLCAWVPWAEPEAFFGQGTRLTVV.

The V gene is TRBV5-4, the J gene TRBJ1-1; D not resolved. The CDR3 loop spans 14 amino acids. V lost 5 bases and J lost 0, with 11 bases in between. The germline CDR1 and CDR2 sequences are SGHNT and YYREEE (reference sequence). The CDR3 coding sequence is TGTGCCAGCAGGACCACCACAGTGAACACTGAAGCTTTCTTT. Its protein is CASRTTTVNTEAFF.

The sample holds one count of this clone. V usage is TRBV15 and J usage is TRBJ1-1; D may be TRBD1 (6 bases). The germline V gene has CDR1 LNHNV and CDR2 YYDKDF (reference sequence). The CDR3 extends over 15 amino acids. With 0 bases removed from V and 13 bases from J, the gap between germline ends came to 21 bases. The CDR3 reads CATSRDKQGVSSGFF. The CDR3 DNA is TGTGCCACCAGCAGAGACAAACAGGGTGTTTCGTCGGGTTTCTTT.

The chain uses TRBV6-1 and TRBJ1-3; D not certain. The CDR3 length is 11 residues. From germline, CDR1 is MNHNS and CDR2 SASEGT. Trimming left V 8 bases short and J 7 bases short, with 9 bases between. As DNA, the CDR3 is TGTGCCAGCGCCCACGGGAACACCATATATTTT. The encoded protein is CASAHGNTIYF.

The chain is built from TRBV7-9 and TRBJ2-7; weak D call: TRBD2 (5 bases). Per germline, CDR1 SEHNR and CDR2 FQNEAQ (reference sequence). The CDR3 is made up of 16 amino acids. Trimming stripped 2 bases from V and 0 bases from J, with 14 bases between. The CDR3 region is CASSLSLATSSYEQYF. The CDR3 DNA reads TGTGCCAGCAGCTTAAGTCTGGCAACTAGCTCCTACGAGCAGTACTTC.

The rearrangement uses TRBV30 and TRBJ2-2; D possibly corresponds to TRBD2 (7 bases). Looked up from germline, CDR1 is GTSNPN and CDR2 is SVGIG (reference sequence). The germline V and J ends were trimmed by 8 bases and 6 bases, with 19 bases remaining between them. The CDR3 extends over 14 amino acids. The CDR3 DNA reads as TGTGCCACCAATGCGGGGGCCGGGTCCGGGGAGCTGTTTTTT. Protein sequence: CATNAGAGSGELFF.